In this sample, the clone carrying this TCR beta chain turned up once. The antigen remains undetermined. Some clones are missing from TCRdb's copy, which holds only in-frame ones; the method was immunoSEQ multiplex PCR. The top ten hold approximately 0.96% of the sample, which has about 310,000 clones, 88% seen once. CDR1 and CDR2 from the germline V gene are LNHDA and SQIVND (reference sequence). CDR3 length: 13 amino acids. Trimming took 1 base from V and 5 from J, leaving 8 bases between them. This entry is derived from a study of cytomegalovirus exposure and HLA in healthy donors. Notes on the study in general: Listed as cytomegalovirus-associated were 170 or so TCR beta chains.

The chain joins TRBV19 to TRBJ1-2; TRBD1 is a possible D gene (5 bases). The clonotype was recovered from a man aged 25 to 45 in good health and CMV-seronegative. Sequenced input: PBMCs. In DNA, the CDR3 is TGTGCCAGTAGTATAGGGGGGAGGTATGGCTACACCTTC. The encoded protein is CASSIGGRYGYTF.